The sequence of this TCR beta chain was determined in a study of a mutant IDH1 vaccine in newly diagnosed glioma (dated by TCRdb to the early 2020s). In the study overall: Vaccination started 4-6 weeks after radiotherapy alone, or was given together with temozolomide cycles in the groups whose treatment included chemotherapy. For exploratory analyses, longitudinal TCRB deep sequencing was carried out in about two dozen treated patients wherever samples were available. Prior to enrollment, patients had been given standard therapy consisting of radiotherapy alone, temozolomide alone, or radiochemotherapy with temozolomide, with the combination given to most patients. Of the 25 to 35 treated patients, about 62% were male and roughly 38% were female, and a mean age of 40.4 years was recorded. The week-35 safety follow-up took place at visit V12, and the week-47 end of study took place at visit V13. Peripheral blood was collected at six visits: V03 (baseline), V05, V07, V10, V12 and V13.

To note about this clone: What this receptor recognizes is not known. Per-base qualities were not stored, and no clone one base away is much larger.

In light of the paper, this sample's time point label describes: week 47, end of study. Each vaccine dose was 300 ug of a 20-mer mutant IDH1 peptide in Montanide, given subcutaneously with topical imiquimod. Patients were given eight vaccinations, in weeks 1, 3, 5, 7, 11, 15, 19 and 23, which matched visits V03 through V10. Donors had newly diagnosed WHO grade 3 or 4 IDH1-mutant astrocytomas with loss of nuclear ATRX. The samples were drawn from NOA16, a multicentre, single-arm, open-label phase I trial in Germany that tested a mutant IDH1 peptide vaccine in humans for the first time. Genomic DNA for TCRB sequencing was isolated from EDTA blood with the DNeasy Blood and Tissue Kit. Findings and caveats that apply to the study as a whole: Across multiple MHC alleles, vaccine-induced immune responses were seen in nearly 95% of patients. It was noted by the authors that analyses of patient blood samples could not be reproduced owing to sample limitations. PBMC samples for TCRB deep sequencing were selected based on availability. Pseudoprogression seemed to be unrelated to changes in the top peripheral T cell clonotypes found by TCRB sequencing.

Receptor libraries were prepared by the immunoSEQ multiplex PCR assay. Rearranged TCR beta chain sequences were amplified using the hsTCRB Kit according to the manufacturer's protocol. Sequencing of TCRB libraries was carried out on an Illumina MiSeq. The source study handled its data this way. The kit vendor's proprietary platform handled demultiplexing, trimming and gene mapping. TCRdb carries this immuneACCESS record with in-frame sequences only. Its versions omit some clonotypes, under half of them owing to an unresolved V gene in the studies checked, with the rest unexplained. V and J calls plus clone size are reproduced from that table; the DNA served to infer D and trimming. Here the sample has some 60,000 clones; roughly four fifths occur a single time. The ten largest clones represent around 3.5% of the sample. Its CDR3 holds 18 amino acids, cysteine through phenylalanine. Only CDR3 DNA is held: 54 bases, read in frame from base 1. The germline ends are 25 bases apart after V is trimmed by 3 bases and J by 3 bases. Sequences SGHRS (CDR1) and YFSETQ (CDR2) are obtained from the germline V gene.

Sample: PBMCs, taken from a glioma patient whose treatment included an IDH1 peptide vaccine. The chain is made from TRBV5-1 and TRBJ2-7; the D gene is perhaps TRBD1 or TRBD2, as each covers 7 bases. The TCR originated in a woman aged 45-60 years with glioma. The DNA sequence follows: TGCGCCAGCAGCTCGTCGGTCAGGGGGGGACTGCCGAGCTACGAGCAGTACTTC. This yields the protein CASSSSVRGGLPSYEQYF. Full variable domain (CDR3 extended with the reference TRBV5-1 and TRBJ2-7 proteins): KAGVTQTPRYLIKTRGQQVTLSCSPISGHRSVSWYQQTPGQGLQFLFEYFSETQRNKGNFPGRFSGRQFSNSRSEMNVSTLELGDSALYLCASSSSVRGGLPSYEQYFGPGTRLTVT.